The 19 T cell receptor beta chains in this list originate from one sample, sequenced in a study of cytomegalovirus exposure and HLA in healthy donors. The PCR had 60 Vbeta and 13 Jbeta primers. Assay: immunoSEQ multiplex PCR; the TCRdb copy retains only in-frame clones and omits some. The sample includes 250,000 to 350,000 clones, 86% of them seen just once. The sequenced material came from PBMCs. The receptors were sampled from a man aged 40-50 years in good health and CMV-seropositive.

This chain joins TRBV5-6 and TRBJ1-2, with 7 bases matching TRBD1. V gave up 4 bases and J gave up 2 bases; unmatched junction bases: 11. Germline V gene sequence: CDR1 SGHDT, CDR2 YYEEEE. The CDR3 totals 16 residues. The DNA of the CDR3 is TGTGCCAGCAGCACGTGGACAGGTCAGGCCAACTATGGCTACACCTTC. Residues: CASSTWTGQANYGYTF.

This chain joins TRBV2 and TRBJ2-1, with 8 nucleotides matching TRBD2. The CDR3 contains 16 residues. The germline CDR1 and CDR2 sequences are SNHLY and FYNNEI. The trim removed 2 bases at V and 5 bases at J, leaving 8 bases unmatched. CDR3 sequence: CASSERGGRPHNEQFF. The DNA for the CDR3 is TGTGCCAGCAGTGAAAGGGGCGGGAGGCCCCACAATGAGCAGTTCTTC.

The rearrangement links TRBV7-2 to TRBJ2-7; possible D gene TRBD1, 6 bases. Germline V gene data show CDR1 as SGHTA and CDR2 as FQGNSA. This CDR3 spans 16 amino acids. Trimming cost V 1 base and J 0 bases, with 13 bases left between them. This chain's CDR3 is CASSLGGGRSSYEQYF. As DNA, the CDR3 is TGTGCCAGCAGCTTAGGAGGGGGTAGAAGCTCCTACGAGCAGTACTTC.

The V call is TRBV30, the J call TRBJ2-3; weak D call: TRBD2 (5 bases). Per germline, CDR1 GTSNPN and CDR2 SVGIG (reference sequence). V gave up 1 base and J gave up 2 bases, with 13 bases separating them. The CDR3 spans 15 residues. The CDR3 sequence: CAWSAGGGYTDTQYF. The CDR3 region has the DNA TGTGCCTGGAGTGCGGGTGGAGGATACACAGATACGCAGTATTTT.

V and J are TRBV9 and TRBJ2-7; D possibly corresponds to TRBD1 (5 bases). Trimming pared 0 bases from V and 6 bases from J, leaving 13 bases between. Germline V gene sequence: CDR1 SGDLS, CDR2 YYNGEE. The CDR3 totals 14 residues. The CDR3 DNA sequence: TGTGCCAGCAGCGTAGAGGGCTGGGGCGGCGAGCAGTACTTC. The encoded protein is CASSVEGWGGEQYF.

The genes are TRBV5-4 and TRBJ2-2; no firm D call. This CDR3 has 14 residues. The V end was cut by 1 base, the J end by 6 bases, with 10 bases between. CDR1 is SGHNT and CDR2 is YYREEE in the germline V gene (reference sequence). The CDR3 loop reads CASSLFSLAGELFF. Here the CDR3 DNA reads TGTGCCAGCAGCTTGTTTAGTCTAGCCGGGGAGCTGTTTTTT.

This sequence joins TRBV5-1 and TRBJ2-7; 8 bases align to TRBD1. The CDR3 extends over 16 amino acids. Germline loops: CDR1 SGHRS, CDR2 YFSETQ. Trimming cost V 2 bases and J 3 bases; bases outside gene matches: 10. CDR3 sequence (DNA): TGCGCCAGCAGCTTTGGCCTTGGGACAGGAAACTACGAGCAGTACTTC. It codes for CASSFGLGTGNYEQYF.

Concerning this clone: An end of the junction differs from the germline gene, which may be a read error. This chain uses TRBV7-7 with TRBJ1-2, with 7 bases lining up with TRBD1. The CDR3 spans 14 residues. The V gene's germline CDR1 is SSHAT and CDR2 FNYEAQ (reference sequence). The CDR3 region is CASSLRDRPYGYTF. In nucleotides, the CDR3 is TGTGCTAGCAGCTTAAGGGACAGACCCTATGGCTACACCTTC.

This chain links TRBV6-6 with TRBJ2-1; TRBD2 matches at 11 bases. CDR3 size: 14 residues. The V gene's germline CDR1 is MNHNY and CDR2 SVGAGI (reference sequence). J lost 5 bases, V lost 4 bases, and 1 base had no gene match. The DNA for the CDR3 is TGTGCCAGCAGTTTAGCGGGAGGGAACAATGAGCAGTTCTTC. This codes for CASSLAGGNNEQFF.

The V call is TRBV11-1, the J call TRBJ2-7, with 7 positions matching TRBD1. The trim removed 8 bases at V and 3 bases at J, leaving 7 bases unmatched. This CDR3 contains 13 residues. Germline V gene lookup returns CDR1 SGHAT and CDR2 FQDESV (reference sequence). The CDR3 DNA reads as TGTGCCAGCCGCGACAGGGCGAGCTACGAGCAGTACTTC. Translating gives CASRDRASYEQYF.

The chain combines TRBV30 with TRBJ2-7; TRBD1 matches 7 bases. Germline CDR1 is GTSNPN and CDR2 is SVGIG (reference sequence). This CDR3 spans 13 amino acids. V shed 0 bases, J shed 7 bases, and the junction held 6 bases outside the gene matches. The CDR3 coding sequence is TGTGCCTGGAGTGTAGTAGGGGGCGGGGAGCAGTACTTC. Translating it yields CAWSVVGGGEQYF.

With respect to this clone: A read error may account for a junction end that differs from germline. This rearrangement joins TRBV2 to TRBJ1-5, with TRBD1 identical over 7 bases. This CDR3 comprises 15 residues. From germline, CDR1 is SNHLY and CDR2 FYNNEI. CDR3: CASSGGRGSSQPQHF. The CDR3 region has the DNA TGTGCCAGCAGTGGGGGCAGGGGGAGCAGTCAGCCCCAGCATTTT.

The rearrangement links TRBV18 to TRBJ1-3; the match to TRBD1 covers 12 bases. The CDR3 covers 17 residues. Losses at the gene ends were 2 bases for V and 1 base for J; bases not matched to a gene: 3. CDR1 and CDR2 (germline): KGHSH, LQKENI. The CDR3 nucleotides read TGTGCCAGCTCACCAGTGGGACAGGGGGCATCTGGAAACACCATATATTTT. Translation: CASSPVGQGASGNTIYF.

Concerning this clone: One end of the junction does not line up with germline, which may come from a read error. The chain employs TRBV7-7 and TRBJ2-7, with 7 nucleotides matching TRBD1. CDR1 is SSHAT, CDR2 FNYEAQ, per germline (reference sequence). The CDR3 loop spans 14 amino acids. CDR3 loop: CASSLGDSGYEQYF. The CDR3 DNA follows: TGTGCTAGCAGCTTAGGGGACAGCGGCTACGAGCAGTACTTC.

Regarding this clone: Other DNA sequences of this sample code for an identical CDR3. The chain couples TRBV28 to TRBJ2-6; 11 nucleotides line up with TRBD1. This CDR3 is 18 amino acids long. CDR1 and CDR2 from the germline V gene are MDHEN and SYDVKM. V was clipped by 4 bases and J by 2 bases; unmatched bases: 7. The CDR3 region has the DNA TGTGCCAGCAGTTCATATCCGGGACAGGGGGCTGGGGCCAACGTCCTGACTTTC. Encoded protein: CASSSYPGQGAGANVLTF.

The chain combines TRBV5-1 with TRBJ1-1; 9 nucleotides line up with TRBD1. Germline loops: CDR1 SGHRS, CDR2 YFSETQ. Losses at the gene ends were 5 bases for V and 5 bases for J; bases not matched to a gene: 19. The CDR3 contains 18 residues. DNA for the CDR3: TGCGCCAGCAGTATTATCCCGACCCCTAGGGACAGGGATACTGAAGCTTTCTTT. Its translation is CASSIIPTPRDRDTEAFF.

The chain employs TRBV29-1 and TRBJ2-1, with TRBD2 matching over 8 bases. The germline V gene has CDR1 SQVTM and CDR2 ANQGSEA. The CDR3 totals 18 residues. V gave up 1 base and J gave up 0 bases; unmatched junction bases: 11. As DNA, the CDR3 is TGCAGCGTTGAAGGTACTAGCGGCACTTCGAGCTCCTACAATGAGCAGTTCTTC. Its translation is CSVEGTSGTSSSYNEQFF.

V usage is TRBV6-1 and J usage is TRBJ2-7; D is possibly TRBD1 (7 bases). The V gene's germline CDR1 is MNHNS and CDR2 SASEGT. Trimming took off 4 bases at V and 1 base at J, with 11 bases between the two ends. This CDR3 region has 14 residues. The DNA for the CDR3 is TGTGCCAGCAGTGCGACAGGGAGGTCCTACGAGCAGTACTTC. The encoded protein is CASSATGRSYEQYF.

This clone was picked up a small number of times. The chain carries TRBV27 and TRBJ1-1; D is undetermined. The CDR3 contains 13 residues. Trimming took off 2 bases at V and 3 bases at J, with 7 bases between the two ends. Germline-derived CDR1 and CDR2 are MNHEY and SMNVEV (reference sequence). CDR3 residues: CASSLAGYTEAFF. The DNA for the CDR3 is TGTGCCAGCAGTTTAGCGGGATACACTGAAGCTTTCTTT.